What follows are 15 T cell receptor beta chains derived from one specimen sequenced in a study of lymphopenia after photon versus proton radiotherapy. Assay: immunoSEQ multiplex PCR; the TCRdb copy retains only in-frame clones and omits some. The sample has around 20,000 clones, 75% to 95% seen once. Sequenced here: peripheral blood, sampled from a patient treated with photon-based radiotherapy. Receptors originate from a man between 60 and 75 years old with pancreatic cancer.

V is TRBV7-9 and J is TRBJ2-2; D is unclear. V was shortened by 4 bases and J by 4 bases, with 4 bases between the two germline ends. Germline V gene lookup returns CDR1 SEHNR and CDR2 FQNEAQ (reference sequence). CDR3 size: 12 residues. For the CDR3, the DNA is TGTGCCAGCAGCTCGTTCACCGGGGAGCTGTTTTTT. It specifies CASSSFTGELFF. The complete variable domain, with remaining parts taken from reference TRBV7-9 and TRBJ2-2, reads DTGVSQNPRHKITKRGQNVTFRCDPISEHNRLYWYRQTLGQGPEFLTYFQNEAQLEKSRLLSDRFSAERPKGSFSTLEIQRTEQGDSAMYLCASSSFTGELFFGEGSRLTVL.

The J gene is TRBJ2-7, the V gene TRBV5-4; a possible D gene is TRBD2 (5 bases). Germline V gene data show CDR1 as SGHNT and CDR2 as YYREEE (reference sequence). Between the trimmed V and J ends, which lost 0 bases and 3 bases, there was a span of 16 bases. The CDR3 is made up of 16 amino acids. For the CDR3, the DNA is TGTGCCAGCAGCTTGGTGACACCCTATCGGGGCTACGAGCAGTACTTC. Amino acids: CASSLVTPYRGYEQYF.

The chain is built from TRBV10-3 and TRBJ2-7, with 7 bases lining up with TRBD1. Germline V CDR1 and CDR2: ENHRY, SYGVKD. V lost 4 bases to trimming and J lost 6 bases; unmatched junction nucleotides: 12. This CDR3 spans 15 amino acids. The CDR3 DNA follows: TGTGCCATCAGTGTTGGGACGGGGACAGATACCGAGCAGTACTTC. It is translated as CAISVGTGTDTEQYF.

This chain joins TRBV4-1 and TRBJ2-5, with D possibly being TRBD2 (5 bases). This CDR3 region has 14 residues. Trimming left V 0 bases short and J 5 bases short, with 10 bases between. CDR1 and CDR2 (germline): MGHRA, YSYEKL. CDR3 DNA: TGCGCCAGCAGCCAAGATCTCGGGGTGGAGACCCAGTACTTC. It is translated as CASSQDLGVETQYF.

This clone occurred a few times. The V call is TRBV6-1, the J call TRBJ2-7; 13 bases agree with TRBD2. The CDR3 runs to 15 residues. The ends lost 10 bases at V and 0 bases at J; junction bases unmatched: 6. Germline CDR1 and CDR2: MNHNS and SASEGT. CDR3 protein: CATRTSGGSSYEQYF. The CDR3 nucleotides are TGTGCCACCCGGACTAGCGGGGGCAGCTCCTACGAGCAGTACTTC.

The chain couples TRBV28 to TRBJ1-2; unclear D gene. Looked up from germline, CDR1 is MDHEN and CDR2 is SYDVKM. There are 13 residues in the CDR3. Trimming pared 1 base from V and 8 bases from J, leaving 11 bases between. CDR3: CASSLYMGGGYTF. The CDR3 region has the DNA TGTGCCAGCAGTTTATATATGGGCGGCGGCTACACCTTC.

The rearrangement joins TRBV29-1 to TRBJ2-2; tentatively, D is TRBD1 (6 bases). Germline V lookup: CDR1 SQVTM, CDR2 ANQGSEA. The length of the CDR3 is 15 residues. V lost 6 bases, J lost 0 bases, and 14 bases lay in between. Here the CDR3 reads CSVPKAGANTGELFF. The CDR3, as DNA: TGCAGCGTCCCAAAGGCAGGGGCGAACACCGGGGAGCTGTTTTTT.

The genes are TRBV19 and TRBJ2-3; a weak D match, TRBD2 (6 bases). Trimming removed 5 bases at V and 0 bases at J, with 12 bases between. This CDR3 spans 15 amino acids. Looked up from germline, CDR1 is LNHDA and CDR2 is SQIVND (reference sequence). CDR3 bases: TGTGCCAGTAGTTTACGGGGGATAAGCACAGATACGCAGTATTTT. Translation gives CASSLRGISTDTQYF.

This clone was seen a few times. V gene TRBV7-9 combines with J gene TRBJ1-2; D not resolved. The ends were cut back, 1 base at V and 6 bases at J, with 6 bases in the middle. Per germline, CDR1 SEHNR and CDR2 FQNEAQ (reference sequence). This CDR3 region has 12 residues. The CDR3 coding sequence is TGTGCCAGCAGCTTAGACAGCCATGGCTACACCTTC. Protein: CASSLDSHGYTF.

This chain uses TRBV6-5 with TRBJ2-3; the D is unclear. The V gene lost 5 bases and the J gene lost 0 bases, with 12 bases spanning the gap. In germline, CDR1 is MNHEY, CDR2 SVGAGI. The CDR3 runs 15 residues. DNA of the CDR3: TGTGCCAGCAGTCGGACCCAAGGTAGCACAGATACGCAGTATTTT. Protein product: CASSRTQGSTDTQYF.

CDR3 region: CASSLEAVAGGGSYEQYF. DNA for the CDR3: TGTGCCAGCAGCTTAGAGGCAGTAGCGGGGGGTGGGTCCTACGAGCAGTACTTC. This chain uses TRBV11-2 with TRBJ2-7, with 10 bases matching TRBD2. Per germline, CDR1 SGHAT and CDR2 FQNNGV. V dropped 0 bases and J dropped 1; count of bases not matched to a gene: 9. The CDR3 runs 18 residues. The entire variable domain, with the rest obtained from reference TRBV11-2 and TRBJ2-7, is as follows: EAGVAQSPRYKIIEKRQSVAFWCNPISGHATLYWYQQILGQGPKLLIQFQNNGVVDDSQLPKDRFSAERLKGVDSTLKIQPAKLEDSAVYLCASSLEAVAGGGSYEQYFGPGTRLTVT.

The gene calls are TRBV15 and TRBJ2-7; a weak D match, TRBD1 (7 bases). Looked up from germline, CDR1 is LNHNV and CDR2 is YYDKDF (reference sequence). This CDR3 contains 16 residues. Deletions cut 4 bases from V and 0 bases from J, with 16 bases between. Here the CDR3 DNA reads TGTGCCACCAGCAAGACTAGACAGGGAAACTCCTACGAGCAGTACTTC. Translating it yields CATSKTRQGNSYEQYF.

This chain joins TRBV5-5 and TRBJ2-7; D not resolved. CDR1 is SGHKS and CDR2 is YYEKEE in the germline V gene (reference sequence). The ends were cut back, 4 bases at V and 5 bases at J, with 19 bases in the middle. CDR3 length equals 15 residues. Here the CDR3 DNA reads TGTGCCAGCAGCGGGTCTCTGATCCCCCTCGACGAGCAGTACTTC. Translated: CASSGSLIPLDEQYF.

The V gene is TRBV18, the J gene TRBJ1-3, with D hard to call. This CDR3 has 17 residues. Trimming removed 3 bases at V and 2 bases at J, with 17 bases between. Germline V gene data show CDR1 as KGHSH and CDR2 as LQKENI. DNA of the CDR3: TGTGCCAGCTCACCGAATGTCCTCGGCCGGGCTGGAAACACCATATATTTT. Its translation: CASSPNVLGRAGNTIYF.

In DNA form, the CDR3 reads TGTGCCTGGGAGACGACAACTAATGAAAAACTGTTTTTT. As protein: CAWETTTNEKLFF. The chain recombines TRBV30 with TRBJ1-4; no clear D gene. CDR3 length: 13 amino acids. Germline lookup yields CDR1 GTSNPN and CDR2 SVGIG (reference sequence). The V gene lost 5 bases and the J gene lost 0 bases, with 7 bases spanning the gap.